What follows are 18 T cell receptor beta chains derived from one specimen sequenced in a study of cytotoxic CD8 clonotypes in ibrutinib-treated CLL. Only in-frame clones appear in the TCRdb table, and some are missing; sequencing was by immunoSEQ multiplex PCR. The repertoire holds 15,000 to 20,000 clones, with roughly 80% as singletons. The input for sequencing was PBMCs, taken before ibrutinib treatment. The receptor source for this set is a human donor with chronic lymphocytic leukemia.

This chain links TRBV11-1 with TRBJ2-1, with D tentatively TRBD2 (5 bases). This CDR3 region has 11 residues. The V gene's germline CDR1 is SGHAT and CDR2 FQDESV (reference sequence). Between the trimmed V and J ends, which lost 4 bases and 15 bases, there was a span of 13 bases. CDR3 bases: TGTGCCAGCAGCTCTAGCCCCGGGCGGTTCTTC. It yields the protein CASSSSPGRFF.

As DNA, the CDR3 is TGTGCCAGCAGCTTCCGGGACAGGGTGAGAGATACGCAGTATTTT. Its translation: CASSFRDRVRDTQYF. The chain combines TRBV7-8 with TRBJ2-3; TRBD1 aligns across 9 bases. CDR3 length: 15 amino acids. V trimming: 3 bases; J trimming: 5 bases; junction bases outside the gene matches: 6. The germline V gene has CDR1 SGHVS and CDR2 FQNEAQ.

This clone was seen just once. The CDR3 coding sequence is TGTGCCAGCAGCGACCCGGGACAGGGGTTTTTCGCCGGGGAGCTGTTTTTT. This gives the protein CASSDPGQGFFAGELFF. V usage is TRBV9 and J usage is TRBJ2-2, with 10 bases that match TRBD1. CDR1 and CDR2 from the germline V gene are SGDLS and YYNGEE. The CDR3 covers 17 residues. V lost 3 bases to trimming and J lost 6 bases; unmatched junction nucleotides: 11.

CDR3 nucleotides: TGTGCCAGCAGTTCGGGACAGGGCTCTGGAAACACCATATATTTT. Translation: CASSSGQGSGNTIYF. The chain links TRBV28 to TRBJ1-3, with 9 bases fitting TRBD1. Germline V gene data show CDR1 as MDHEN and CDR2 as SYDVKM. This CDR3 contains 15 residues. With 4 bases clipped from V and 0 bases from J, the junction kept 1 base outside the gene matches.

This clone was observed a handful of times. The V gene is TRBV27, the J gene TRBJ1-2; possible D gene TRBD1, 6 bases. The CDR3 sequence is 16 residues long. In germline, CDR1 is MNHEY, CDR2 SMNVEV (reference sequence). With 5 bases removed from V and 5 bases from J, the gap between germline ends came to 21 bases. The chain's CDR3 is CASSKKPGHLLYGYTF. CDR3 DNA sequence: TGTGCCAGCAGTAAAAAACCGGGACACCTACTTTATGGCTACACCTTC.

CDR3 sequence reads: CASSLRAGFTQETQYF. The CDR3 DNA is TGTGCCAGCAGCTTGAGGGCGGGCTTCACACAAGAGACCCAGTACTTC. The genes are TRBV7-7 and TRBJ2-5; possibly TRBD2 for D (5 bases). Germline values: CDR1 SSHAT, CDR2 FNYEAQ (reference sequence). Trimming stripped 3 bases from V and 2 bases from J, with 16 bases between. This CDR3 is built from 16 residues.

The CDR3 reads CASSPRQGVDEKLFF. CDR3 in DNA: TGTGCCAGCAGCCCTAGACAGGGAGTGGATGAAAAACTGTTTTTT. The chain joins TRBV11-2 to TRBJ1-4; 7 bases are shared with TRBD1. Per germline, CDR1 SGHAT and CDR2 FQNNGV. The V gene end was trimmed by 5 bases and the J gene end by 6 bases; junction bases not matched to a gene: 9. This CDR3 region has 15 residues. Filled out from reference TRBV11-2 and TRBJ1-4, the complete variable domain reads EAGVAQSPRYKIIEKRQSVAFWCNPISGHATLYWYQQILGQGPKLLIQFQNNGVVDDSQLPKDRFSAERLKGVDSTLKIQPAKLEDSAVYLCASSPRQGVDEKLFFGSGTQLSVL.

The CDR3 coding sequence is TGTGCCAGCAGCCCCCCCGGGACAGGGGTTTCACCCCTCCACTTT. It codes for CASSPPGTGVSPLHF. The chain recombines TRBV9 with TRBJ1-6; TRBD1 aligns across 10 bases. V was pared by 4 bases and J by 9 bases, with 7 bases of the junction left unmatched. From germline, CDR1 is SGDLS and CDR2 YYNGEE. CDR3 length: 15 residues.

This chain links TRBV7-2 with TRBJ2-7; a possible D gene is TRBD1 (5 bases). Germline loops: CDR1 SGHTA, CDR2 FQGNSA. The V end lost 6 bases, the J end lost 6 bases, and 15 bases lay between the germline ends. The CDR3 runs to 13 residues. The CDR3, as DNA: TGTGCCAGCAGTAGAGACAGTCCCGGCGAGCAGTACTTC. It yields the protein CASSRDSPGEQYF.

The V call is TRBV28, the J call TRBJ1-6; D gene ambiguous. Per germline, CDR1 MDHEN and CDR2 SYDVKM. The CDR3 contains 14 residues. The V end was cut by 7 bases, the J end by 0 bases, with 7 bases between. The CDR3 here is CASTRSSYNSPLHF. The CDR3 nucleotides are TGTGCCAGCACCCGAAGCTCCTATAATTCACCCCTCCACTTT.

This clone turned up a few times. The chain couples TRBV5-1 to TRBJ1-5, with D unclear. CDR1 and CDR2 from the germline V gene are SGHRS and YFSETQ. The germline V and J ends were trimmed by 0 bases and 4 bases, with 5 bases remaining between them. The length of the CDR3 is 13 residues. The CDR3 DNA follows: TGCGCCAGCAGCTTGGGACCAAATCAGCCCCAGCATTTT. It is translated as CASSLGPNQPQHF.

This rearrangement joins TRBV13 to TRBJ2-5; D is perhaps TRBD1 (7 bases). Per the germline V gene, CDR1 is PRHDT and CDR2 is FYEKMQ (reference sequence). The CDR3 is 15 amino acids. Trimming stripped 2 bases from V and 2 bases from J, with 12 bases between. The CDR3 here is CASSLLAGGQETQYF. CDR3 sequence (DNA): TGTGCCAGCAGCTTATTAGCAGGGGGGCAAGAGACCCAGTACTTC.

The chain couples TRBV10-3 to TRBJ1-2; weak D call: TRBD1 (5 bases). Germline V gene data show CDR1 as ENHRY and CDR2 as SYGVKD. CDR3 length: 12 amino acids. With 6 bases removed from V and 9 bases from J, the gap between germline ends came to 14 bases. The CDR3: CAIRRDPRSYTF. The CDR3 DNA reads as TGTGCCATCAGAAGGGACCCACGAAGCTACACCTTC.

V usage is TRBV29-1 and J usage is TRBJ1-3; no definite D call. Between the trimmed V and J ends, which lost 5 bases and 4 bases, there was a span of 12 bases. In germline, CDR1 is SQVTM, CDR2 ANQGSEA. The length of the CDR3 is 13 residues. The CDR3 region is CSVKTSSGNTIYF. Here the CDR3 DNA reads TGCAGCGTTAAGACAAGTTCGGGAAACACCATATATTTT. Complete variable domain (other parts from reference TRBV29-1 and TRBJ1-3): SAVISQKPSRDICQRGTSLTIQCQVDSQVTMMFWYRQQPGQSLTLIATANQGSEATYESGFVIDKFPISRPNLTFSTLTVSNMSPEDSSIYLCSVKTSSGNTIYFGEGSWLTVV.

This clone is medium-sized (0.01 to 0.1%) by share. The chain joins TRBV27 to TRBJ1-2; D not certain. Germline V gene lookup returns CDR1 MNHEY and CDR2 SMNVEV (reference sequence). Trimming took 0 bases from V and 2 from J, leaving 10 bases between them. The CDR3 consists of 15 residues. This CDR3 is CASSLSRGGNYGYTF. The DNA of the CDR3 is TGTGCCAGCAGTTTATCCCGAGGCGGGAACTATGGCTACACCTTC.

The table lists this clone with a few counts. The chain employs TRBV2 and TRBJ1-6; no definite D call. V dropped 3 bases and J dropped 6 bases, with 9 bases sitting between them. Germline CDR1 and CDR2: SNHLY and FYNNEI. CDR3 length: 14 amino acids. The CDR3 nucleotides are TGTGCCAGCAGTGATACACGGACTAATTCACCCCTCCACTTT. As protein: CASSDTRTNSPLHF.

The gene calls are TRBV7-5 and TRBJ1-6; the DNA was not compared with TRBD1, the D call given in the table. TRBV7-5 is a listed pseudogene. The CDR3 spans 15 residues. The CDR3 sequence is CARSLGGQYNSPLHF. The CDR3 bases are TGTGCCAGAAGCTTAGGTGGTCAGTATAATTCACCCCTCCACTTT.

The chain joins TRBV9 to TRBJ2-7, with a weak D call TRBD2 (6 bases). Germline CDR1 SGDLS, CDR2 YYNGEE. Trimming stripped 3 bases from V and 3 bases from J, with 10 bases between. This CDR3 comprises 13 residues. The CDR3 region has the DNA TGTGCCAGCAGCGGCGGGGTGGGCTACGAGCAGTACTTC. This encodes CASSGGVGYEQYF.